The 13 T cell receptor beta chains listed next were all sequenced from one sample in a study of blood T cell repertoires in COVID-19. The repertoire was sequenced with immunoSEQ multiplex PCR; TCRdb's copy has only in-frame clones and lacks some. The table lists 250,000 or so clones, roughly 86% of them singletons. Input material: peripheral blood. These receptors were obtained from a woman aged 70-85 years with active or convalescent COVID-19.

The genes are TRBV27 and TRBJ1-5, with a tentative D call TRBD1 (6 bases). CDR1 MNHEY and CDR2 SMNVEV come from the germline V gene (reference sequence). The V end lost 3 bases, the J end lost 8 bases, and 8 bases lay between the germline ends. This CDR3 is built from 12 residues. DNA for the CDR3: TGTGCCAGCAGTTTCAGGGGAGAGCCCCAGCATTTT. Protein product: CASSFRGEPQHF.

The CDR3 region is CASSTAINSPLHF. The CDR3 nucleotides are TGTGCCAGCAGTACAGCTATTAATTCACCCCTCCACTTT. The chain uses TRBV2 and TRBJ1-6; D remains ambiguous. The V and J ends lost 5 bases and 6 bases respectively, with 8 bases between them. The CDR3 consists of 13 residues. Germline V gene lookup returns CDR1 SNHLY and CDR2 FYNNEI.

The chain has TRBV6-5 and TRBJ1-3, with a possible D match to TRBD1 (5 bases). The CDR3 is 13 amino acids. V lost 8 bases and J 1 base, leaving 9 bases between the germline ends. CDR1 and CDR2 from the germline V gene are MNHEY and SVGAGI. Here the CDR3 DNA reads TGTGCCAGCCGCCGGACATCTGGAAACACCATATATTTT. Its protein product is CASRRTSGNTIYF.

The J gene is TRBJ2-3, the V gene TRBV6-6; D gene ambiguous. V was pared by 2 bases and J by 2 bases, with 8 bases between. CDR3 size: 14 residues. Germline V lookup: CDR1 MNHNY, CDR2 SVGAGI (reference sequence). CDR3 region: CASSYPEDTDTQYF. In nucleotides, the CDR3 is TGTGCCAGCAGTTACCCCGAGGACACAGATACGCAGTATTTT.

This clone was seen a few times. The chain links TRBV27 to TRBJ1-6; 9 bases are a match to TRBD1. The V gene end was trimmed by 4 bases and the J gene end by 10 bases; junction bases not matched to a gene: 8. The CDR3 runs to 15 residues. The germline CDR1 and CDR2 sequences are MNHEY and SMNVEV (reference sequence). CDR3 loop: CASSSNTGGWSPLHF. The CDR3 DNA is TGTGCCAGCAGTTCCAATACAGGGGGCTGGTCACCCCTCCACTTT.

In its sample, this clone was seen once. The chain couples TRBV7-2 to TRBJ2-3; 9 positions agree with TRBD2. With V trimmed by 3 bases and J by 3 bases, 10 bases remained unmatched. This CDR3 has 17 residues. The germline gives CDR1 SGHTA, CDR2 FQGNSA. DNA of the CDR3: TGTGCCAGCAGCTTCCCTGCGCGGGGGGGCCGGACAGATACGCAGTATTTT. It is translated as CASSFPARGGRTDTQYF.

The CDR3 DNA sequence: TGTGCCACCAGCTCCCGGGACAGGGGGGTAGAGACCCAGTACTTC. This codes for CATSSRDRGVETQYF. This rearrangement joins TRBV15 to TRBJ2-5; 11 positions agree with TRBD1. Trimming cost V 5 bases and J 4 bases; bases outside gene matches: 6. The germline CDR1 and CDR2 sequences are LNHNV and YYDKDF (reference sequence). The CDR3 runs to 15 residues.

V usage is TRBV7-8 and J usage is TRBJ1-1; perhaps TRBD1 as D (6 bases). The V gene's germline CDR1 is SGHVS and CDR2 FQNEAQ. Trimming left V 5 bases short and J 1 base short, with 14 bases between. The CDR3 has 15 amino acids. For the CDR3, the DNA is TGTGCCAGCAGCCCTCGGACAGTAGCGAACACTGAAGCTTTCTTT. Protein product: CASSPRTVANTEAFF.

The genes are TRBV12-3 or TRBV12-4 and TRBJ1-1; D gene ambiguous. The CDR3 sequence is 12 residues long. V was shortened by 4 bases and J by 8 bases, with 11 bases between the two germline ends. CDR3 DNA: TGTGCCAGCAGTTCGATGAGATACGAAGCTTTCTTT. Protein: CASSSMRYEAFF.

The sample holds one count of this clone. This chain uses TRBV10-3 with TRBJ2-5; possibly TRBD1 for D (5 bases). Germline V gene sequence: CDR1 ENHRY, CDR2 SYGVKD. The CDR3 length is 14 residues. V was cut by 4 bases and J by 2 bases, with 11 bases left in between. CDR3 loop: CAISVQGGQETQYF. CDR3 DNA sequence: TGTGCCATCAGTGTTCAGGGTGGGCAAGAGACCCAGTACTTC.

With respect to this clone: A read error may produce the germline difference seen at one junction end. In DNA, the CDR3 is TGTGCCAGCAGTGACCGACAGCACCACTTC. Translated: CASSDRQHHF. This chain uses TRBV2 with TRBJ2-7; TRBD1 is a possible D gene (5 bases). The CDR3 has 10 amino acids. CDR1 SNHLY and CDR2 FYNNEI come from the germline V gene. Looking up the rest from reference TRBV2 and TRBJ2-7 gives the full variable domain: EPEVTQTPSHQVTQMGQEVILRCVPISNHLYFYWYRQILGQKVEFLVSFYNNEISEKSEIFDDQFSVERPDGSNFTLKIRSTKLEDSAMYFCASSDRQHHFGPGTRLTVT.

With regard to this clone: Distinct nucleotide sequences in the sample also encode this CDR3. The V and J genes are TRBV18 and TRBJ2-5; D ambiguous. This CDR3 is built from 13 residues. Trimming stripped 3 bases from V and 1 base from J, with 6 bases between. Per the germline V gene, CDR1 is KGHSH and CDR2 is LQKENI. CDR3 region: CASSPGVQETQYF. The CDR3 bases are TGTGCCAGCTCACCCGGAGTCCAAGAGACCCAGTACTTC.

The chain couples TRBV24-1 to TRBJ1-2; 7 bases are shared with TRBD1. CDR1 is KGHDR, CDR2 SFDVKD, per germline. After removal of 5 bases from V and 7 bases from J, the junction contained 6 bases not matched to a gene. The CDR3 runs 13 residues. DNA of the CDR3: TGTGCCACCAGTGTCACAGGGGCTCGTGGCTACACCTTC. Amino acids: CATSVTGARGYTF.